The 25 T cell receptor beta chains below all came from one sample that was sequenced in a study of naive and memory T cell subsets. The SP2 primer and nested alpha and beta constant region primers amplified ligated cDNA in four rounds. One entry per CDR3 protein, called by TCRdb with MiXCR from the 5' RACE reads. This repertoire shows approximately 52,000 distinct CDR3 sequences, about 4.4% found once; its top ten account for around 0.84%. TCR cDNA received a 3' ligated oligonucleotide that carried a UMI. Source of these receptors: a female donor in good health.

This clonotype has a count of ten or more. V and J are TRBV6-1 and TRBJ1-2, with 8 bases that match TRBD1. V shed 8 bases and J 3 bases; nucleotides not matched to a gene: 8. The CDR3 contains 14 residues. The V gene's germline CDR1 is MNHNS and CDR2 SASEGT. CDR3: CASGKQGVDYGYTF. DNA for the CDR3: TGTGCCAGCGGGAAACAGGGGGTCGACTATGGCTACACCTTC.

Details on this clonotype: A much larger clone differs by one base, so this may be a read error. In DNA, the CDR3 is TGTGCCAGCAGCCCCAGGGACCAAGGGTACGAGCAGTACTTC. This encodes CASSPRDQGYEQYF. The chain links TRBV6-6 to TRBJ2-7; TRBD1 or TRBD2 may be the D gene (5 bases each). Looked up from germline, CDR1 is MNHNY and CDR2 is SVGAGI (reference sequence). V was cut by 6 bases and J by 4 bases, with 16 bases left in between. The CDR3 loop spans 14 amino acids.

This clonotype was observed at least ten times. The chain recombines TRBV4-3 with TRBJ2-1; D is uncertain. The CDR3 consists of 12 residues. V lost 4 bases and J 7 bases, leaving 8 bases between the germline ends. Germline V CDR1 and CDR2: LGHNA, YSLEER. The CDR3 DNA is TGCGCCAGCAGCCGGACCAGAAATGAGCAGTTCTTC. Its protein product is CASSRTRNEQFF.

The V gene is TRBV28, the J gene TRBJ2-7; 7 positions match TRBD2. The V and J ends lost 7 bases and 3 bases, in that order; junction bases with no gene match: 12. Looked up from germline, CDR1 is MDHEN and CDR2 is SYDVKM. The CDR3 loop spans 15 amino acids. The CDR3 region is CASTQLARFNYEQYF. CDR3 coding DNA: TGTGCCAGCACCCAACTAGCGCGTTTTAACTACGAGCAGTACTTC.

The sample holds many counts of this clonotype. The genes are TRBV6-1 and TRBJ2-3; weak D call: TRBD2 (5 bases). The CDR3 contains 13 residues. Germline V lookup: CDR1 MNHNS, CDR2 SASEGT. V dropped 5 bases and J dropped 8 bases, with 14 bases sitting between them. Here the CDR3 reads CASSYQALATQYF. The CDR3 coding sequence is TGTGCCAGCAGTTACCAGGCTCTAGCTACGCAGTATTTT.

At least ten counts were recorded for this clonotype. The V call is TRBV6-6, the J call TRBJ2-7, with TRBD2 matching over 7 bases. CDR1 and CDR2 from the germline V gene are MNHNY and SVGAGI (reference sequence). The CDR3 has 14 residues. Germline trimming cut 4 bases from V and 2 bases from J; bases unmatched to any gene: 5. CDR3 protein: CASSFYRGAYEQYF. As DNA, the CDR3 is TGTGCCAGCAGTTTCTACCGGGGGGCCTACGAGCAGTACTTC.

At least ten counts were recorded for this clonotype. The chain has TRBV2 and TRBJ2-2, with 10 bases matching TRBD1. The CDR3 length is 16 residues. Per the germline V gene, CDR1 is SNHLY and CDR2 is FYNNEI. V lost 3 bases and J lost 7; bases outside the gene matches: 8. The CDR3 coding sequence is TGTGCCAGCAGTGAGGCCGGGACAGGGGTAATCGGGGAGCTGTTTTTT. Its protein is CASSEAGTGVIGELFF.

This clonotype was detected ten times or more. The CDR3 DNA sequence: TGTGCCAGCAGTTACAACAGATATGGCTACACCTTC. Translating gives CASSYNRYGYTF. V and J are TRBV6-5 and TRBJ1-2; D uncertain. Germline V gene lookup returns CDR1 MNHEY and CDR2 SVGAGI. CDR3 length: 12 residues. Trimming removed 2 bases at V and 5 bases at J, with 6 bases between.

DNA of the CDR3: TGTGCCAGCAGTCGGGACGCAGCCTACAATGAGCAGTTCTTC. This codes for CASSRDAAYNEQFF. The rearrangement links TRBV6-2 or TRBV6-3 to TRBJ2-1; D is tentatively TRBD1 or TRBD2 (5 bases each). The CDR3 has 14 amino acids. CDR1 is MNHEY, CDR2 SVGEGT, per germline. V dropped 5 bases and J dropped 2 bases, with 10 bases sitting between them.

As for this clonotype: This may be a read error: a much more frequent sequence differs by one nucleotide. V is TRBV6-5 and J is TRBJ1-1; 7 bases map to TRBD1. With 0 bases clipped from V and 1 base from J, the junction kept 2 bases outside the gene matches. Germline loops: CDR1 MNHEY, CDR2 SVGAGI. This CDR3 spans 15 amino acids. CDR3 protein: CASSYSTGRNTEAFF. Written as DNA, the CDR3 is TGTGCCAGCAGTTACTCGACAGGGCGGAACACTGAAGCTTTCTTT.

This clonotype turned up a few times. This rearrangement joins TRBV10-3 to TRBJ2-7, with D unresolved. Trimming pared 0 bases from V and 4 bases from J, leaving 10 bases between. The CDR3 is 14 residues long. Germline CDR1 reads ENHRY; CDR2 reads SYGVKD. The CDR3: CAISESSTVYEQYF. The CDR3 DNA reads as TGTGCCATCAGTGAGTCGTCGACTGTATACGAGCAGTACTTC.

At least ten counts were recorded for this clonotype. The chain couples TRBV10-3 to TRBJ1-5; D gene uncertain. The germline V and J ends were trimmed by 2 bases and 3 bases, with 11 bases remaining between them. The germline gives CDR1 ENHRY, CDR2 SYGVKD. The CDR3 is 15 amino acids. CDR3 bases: TGTGCCATCAGTGAGGGTGGGTTGCCCAATCAGCCCCAGCATTTT. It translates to CAISEGGLPNQPQHF.

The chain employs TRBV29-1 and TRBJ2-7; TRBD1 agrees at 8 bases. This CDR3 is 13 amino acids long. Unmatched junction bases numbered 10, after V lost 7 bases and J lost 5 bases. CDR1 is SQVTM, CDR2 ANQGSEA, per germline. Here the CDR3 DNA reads TGCAGCGCCCGGACAGGGAAGTCCCACGAGCAGTACTTC. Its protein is CSARTGKSHEQYF.

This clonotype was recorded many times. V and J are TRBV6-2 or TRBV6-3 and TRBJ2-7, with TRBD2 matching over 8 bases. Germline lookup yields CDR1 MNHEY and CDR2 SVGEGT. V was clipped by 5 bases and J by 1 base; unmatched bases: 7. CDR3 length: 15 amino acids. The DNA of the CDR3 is TGTGCCAGCAGTCGGGGGGGCAGCTTATCCTACGAGCAGTACTTC. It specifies CASSRGGSLSYEQYF.

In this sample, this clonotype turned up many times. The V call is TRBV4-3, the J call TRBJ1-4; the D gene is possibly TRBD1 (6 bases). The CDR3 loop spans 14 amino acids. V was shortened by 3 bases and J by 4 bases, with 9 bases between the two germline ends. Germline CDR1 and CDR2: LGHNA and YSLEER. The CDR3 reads CASSHKGGNEKLFF. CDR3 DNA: TGCGCCAGCAGCCACAAGGGGGGTAATGAAAAACTGTTTTTT.

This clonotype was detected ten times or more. CDR3 coding DNA: TGTGCCAGCAGTGCCTTATTTCCGGACAGGAGAAAGGCGTACTATGGCTACACCTTC. It codes for CASSALFPDRRKAYYGYTF. The chain employs TRBV28 and TRBJ1-2, with TRBD1 matching over 7 bases. The CDR3 has 19 amino acids. CDR1 and CDR2 (germline): MDHEN, SYDVKM. V was pared by 5 bases and J by 3 bases, with 21 bases of the junction left unmatched.

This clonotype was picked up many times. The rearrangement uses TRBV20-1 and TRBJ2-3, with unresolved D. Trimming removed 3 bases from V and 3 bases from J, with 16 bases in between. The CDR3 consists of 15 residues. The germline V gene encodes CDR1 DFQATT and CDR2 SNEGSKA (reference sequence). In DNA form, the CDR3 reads TGCAGTGCTAGGGAAGGCAGCGTCCTTACAGATACGCAGTATTTT. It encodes CSAREGSVLTDTQYF.

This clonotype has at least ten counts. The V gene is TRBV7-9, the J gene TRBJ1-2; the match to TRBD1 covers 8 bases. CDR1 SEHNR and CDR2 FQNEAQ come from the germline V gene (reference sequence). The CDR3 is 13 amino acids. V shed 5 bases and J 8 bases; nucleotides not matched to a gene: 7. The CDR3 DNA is TGTGCCAGCAGCAGAACAGGGGGAGGAGGCTACACCTTC. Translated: CASSRTGGGGYTF.

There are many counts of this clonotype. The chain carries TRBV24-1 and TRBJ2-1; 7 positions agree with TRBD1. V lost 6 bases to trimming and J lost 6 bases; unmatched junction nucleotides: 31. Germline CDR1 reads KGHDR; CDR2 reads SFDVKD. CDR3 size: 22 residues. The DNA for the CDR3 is TGTGCCACCAGTCCAAGATACATACGCCCGGAAGGTTCGGGACAGACTGCCAATGAGCAGTTCTTC. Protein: CATSPRYIRPEGSGQTANEQFF.

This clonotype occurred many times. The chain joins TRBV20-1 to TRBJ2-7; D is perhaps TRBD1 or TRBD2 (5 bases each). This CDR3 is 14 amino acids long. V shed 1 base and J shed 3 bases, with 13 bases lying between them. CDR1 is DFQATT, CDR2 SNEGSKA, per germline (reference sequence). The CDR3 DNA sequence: TGCAGTGCTAGAGGGGACCAAAGCGACTACGAGCAGTACTTC. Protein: CSARGDQSDYEQYF.

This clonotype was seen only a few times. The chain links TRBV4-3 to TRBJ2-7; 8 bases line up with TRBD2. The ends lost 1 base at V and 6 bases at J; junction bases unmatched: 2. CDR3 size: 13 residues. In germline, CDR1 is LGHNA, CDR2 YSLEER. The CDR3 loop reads CASSQVAGREQYF. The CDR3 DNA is TGCGCCAGCAGCCAAGTAGCGGGGCGCGAGCAGTACTTC.

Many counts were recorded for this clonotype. Here the CDR3 DNA reads TGTGCCAGCAGCTTAAGGAGCAGAAACACCGGGGAGCTGTTTTTT. This translates into CASSLRSRNTGELFF. The V gene is TRBV7-2, the J gene TRBJ2-2, with unresolved D. This CDR3 has 15 amino acids. Germline V lookup: CDR1 SGHTA, CDR2 FQGNSA. Between the trimmed V and J ends, which lost 2 bases and 2 bases, there was a span of 9 bases.

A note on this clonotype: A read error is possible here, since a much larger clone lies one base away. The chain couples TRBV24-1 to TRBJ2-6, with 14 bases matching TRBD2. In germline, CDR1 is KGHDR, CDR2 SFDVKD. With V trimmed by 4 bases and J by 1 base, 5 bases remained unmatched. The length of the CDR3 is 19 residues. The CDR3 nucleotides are TGTGCCACCAGTGACCCCGGACTAGCGGGAGGTTCTGGGGCCAACGTCCTGACTTTC. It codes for CATSDPGLAGGSGANVLTF.

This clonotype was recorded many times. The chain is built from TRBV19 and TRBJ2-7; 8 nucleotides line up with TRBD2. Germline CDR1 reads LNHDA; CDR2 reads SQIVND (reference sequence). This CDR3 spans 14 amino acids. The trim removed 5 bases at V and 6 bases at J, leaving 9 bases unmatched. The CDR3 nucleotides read TGTGCCAGTAGTCGGGAGGGAGGGCCCTTCGAGCAGTACTTC. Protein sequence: CASSREGGPFEQYF.

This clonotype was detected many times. This CDR3 is CASTRNKGQPYGYTF. DNA for the CDR3: TGCGCCAGCACCAGAAATAAAGGACAGCCATATGGCTACACCTTC. The V call is TRBV4-1, the J call TRBJ1-2, with D tentatively TRBD1 (6 bases). Germline loops: CDR1 MGHRA, CDR2 YSYEKL. Trimming stripped 7 bases from V and 5 bases from J, with 20 bases between. The CDR3 loop spans 15 amino acids.